A single sample gave rise to the 32 T cell receptor beta chains below, sequenced in a study of CD8 T cells in ankylosing spondylitis. In TCRdb, the 5' RACE reads were re-called with MiXCR into one record per CDR3 protein. The repertoire holds 200,000 to 250,000 distinct CDR3 sequences, with about 11% as singletons. The sequencing input was blood, either unsorted or a sorted T cell fraction (not recorded which). All receptors come from a male donor with ankylosing spondylitis or in good health (not recorded which).

This clonotype was counted a few times. The rearrangement links TRBV5-6 to TRBJ1-2, with D possibly being TRBD1 (6 bases). Trimming shortened V by 0 bases and J by 0 bases, and 15 bases separated the two germline ends. CDR3 length: 17 amino acids. Germline V gives CDR1 SGHDT, CDR2 YYEEEE. The CDR3 DNA reads TGTGCCAGCAGCTTGGTGGGCTCTCGACAGGCTAACTATGGCTACACCTTC. Its protein is CASSLVGSRQANYGYTF.

This clonotype was recorded many times. The chain employs TRBV28 and TRBJ2-5; D gene uncertain. Per germline, CDR1 MDHEN and CDR2 SYDVKM. The CDR3 totals 14 residues. Trimming shortened V by 5 bases and J by 5 bases, and 15 bases separated the two germline ends. The CDR3 DNA reads as TGTGCCAGCAGTGATTACGTCGAGGTGGAGACCCAGTACTTC. Its translation is CASSDYVEVETQYF.

The chain couples TRBV11-2 to TRBJ2-3, with a possible D match to TRBD2 (6 bases). Trimming took off 2 bases at V and 0 bases at J, with 15 bases between the two ends. Germline CDR1 SGHAT, CDR2 FQNNGV. The CDR3 loop spans 17 amino acids. CDR3 bases: TGTGCCAGCAGCTTACATCACGGGGGTACTAGCACAGATACGCAGTATTTT. Its protein is CASSLHHGGTSTDTQYF.

This clonotype was seen at least ten times. The CDR3 bases are TGTGCCAGCAGACCACAGCATCTAGATAACAATGAGCAGTTCTTC. This sequence encodes CASRPQHLDNNEQFF. This chain links TRBV12-3 or TRBV12-4 with TRBJ2-1; D unclear. V was clipped by 6 bases and J by 5 bases, with 17 bases between them. CDR3 length: 15 residues.

This clonotype was found many times. The chain uses TRBV12-3 or TRBV12-4 and TRBJ2-1; D possibly corresponds to TRBD2 (6 bases). Trimming cost V 3 bases and J 11 bases, with 11 bases left between them. CDR3 length equals 12 residues. The chain's CDR3 is CASSFGGSKQFF. The CDR3 nucleotides are TGTGCCAGCAGTTTCGGGGGATCGAAGCAGTTCTTC.

This chain joins TRBV28 and TRBJ1-5; 7 nucleotides agree with TRBD1. The germline CDR1 and CDR2 sequences are MDHEN and SYDVKM. This CDR3 region has 16 residues. With V trimmed by 5 bases and J by 5 bases, 12 bases remained unmatched. DNA for the CDR3: TGTGCCAGCAGTGCAGGACAGGTAAATTATCATCAGCCCCAGCATTTT. It specifies CASSAGQVNYHQPQHF. Full variable domain (outside the CDR3, taken from reference TRBV28 and TRBJ1-5): DVKVTQSSRYLVKRTGEKVFLECVQDMDHENMFWYRQDPGLGLRLIYFSYDVKMKEKGDIPEGYSVSREKKERFSLILESASTNQTSMYLCASSAGQVNYHQPQHFGDGTRLSIL.

Only one count was recorded for this clonotype. With a much larger clone just one base away, this may be a read error. The chain recombines TRBV11-2 with TRBJ2-3; TRBD1 aligns across 9 bases. Germline V gene sequence: CDR1 SGHAT, CDR2 FQNNGV. The CDR3 sequence is 15 residues long. DNA for the CDR3: TGTGCCAGCAGCTCCGTAAAACAGGGGGCAGATCCGCAGTATTTT. Translated, it gives CASSSVKQGADPQYF.

This clonotype was recorded many times. The J gene is TRBJ1-6, the V gene TRBV20-1; TRBD1 aligns across 7 bases. Germline CDR1 DFQATT, CDR2 SNEGSKA (reference sequence). The CDR3 runs 14 residues. V trimming: 2 bases; J trimming: 10 bases; junction bases outside the gene matches: 8. Here the CDR3 DNA reads TGCAGTGCTAGACCTCTTTCAGGGGGATCACCCCTCCACTTT. Amino acid sequence: CSARPLSGGSPLHF.

This chain uses TRBV20-1 with TRBJ2-2; 12 bases fit TRBD1. After removal of 4 bases from V and 6 bases from J, the junction contained 9 bases not matched to a gene. CDR1 and CDR2 from the germline V gene are DFQATT and SNEGSKA (reference sequence). This CDR3 contains 16 residues. CDR3 sequence (DNA): TGCAGTGCTACCCGGGGACAGGGGGCGCGCGCCGGGGAGCTGTTTTTT. It encodes CSATRGQGARAGELFF.

The sample holds many counts of this clonotype. J is TRBJ1-6 and V is TRBV5-1, with D unresolved. V lost 0 bases and J lost 9, with 16 bases in between. Germline CDR1 is SGHRS and CDR2 is YFSETQ. The CDR3 is 16 residues long. CDR3 DNA sequence: TGCGCCAGCAGCTTGGGTTCATCCGGGGTGGGTTCACCCCTCCACTTT. It codes for CASSLGSSGVGSPLHF.

This clonotype was seen many times. The chain joins TRBV5-1 to TRBJ2-7, with 10 bases lining up with TRBD1. Trimming removed 3 bases from V and 4 bases from J; junction bases left unmatched: 4. This CDR3 has 14 residues. Germline V CDR1 and CDR2: SGHRS, YFSETQ. CDR3 DNA sequence: TGCGCCAGCAGCTACGGACAGGGGGTTTACGAGCAGTACTTC. Translating gives CASSYGQGVYEQYF.

This clonotype was observed at least ten times. The chain couples TRBV5-1 to TRBJ2-2; D call uncertain. V was shortened by 7 bases and J by 3 bases, with 10 bases between the two germline ends. In germline, CDR1 is SGHRS, CDR2 YFSETQ. CDR3 length equals 13 residues. CDR3 protein: CASLGSYTGELFF. The CDR3, as DNA: TGCGCCAGCCTGGGTTCCTACACCGGGGAGCTGTTTTTT.

This clonotype appeared many times. The chain combines TRBV5-1 with TRBJ2-2, with a possible D match to TRBD1 (5 bases). The V end lost 0 bases, the J end lost 6 bases, and 12 bases lay between the germline ends. Germline V gives CDR1 SGHRS, CDR2 YFSETQ. CDR3 size: 15 residues. CDR3 nucleotides: TGCGCCAGCAGCTTGGGCAGGGATCCCCCCGGGGAGCTGTTTTTT. It encodes CASSLGRDPPGELFF.

This clonotype was seen ten or more times. The gene calls are TRBV12-3 or TRBV12-4 and TRBJ2-4; D is unresolved. The CDR3 loop spans 14 amino acids. V lost 5 bases and J 1 base, leaving 9 bases between the germline ends. For the CDR3, the DNA is TGTGCCAGCAGTCCTCAGCAGGCCAAAAACATTCAGTACTTC. Translated: CASSPQQAKNIQYF.

In the case of this clonotype: A much larger clone lies one base from this, so it may be a read error. Since the CDR3 does not end with the conserved phenylalanine or tryptophan, this likely comes from a read error. The chain is built from TRBV24-1 and TRBJ2-3; 11 nucleotides agree with TRBD1. The trim removed 3 bases at V and 2 bases at J, leaving 9 bases unmatched. The CDR3 contains 18 residues. CDR1 and CDR2 (germline): KGHDR, SFDVKD. CDR3 nucleotides: TGTGCCACCAGTGATCCGACGCCGGGACAGGGGGTCACAGATACGCAGTATTAT. This translates into CATSDPTPGQGVTDTQYY.

In its sample, this clonotype was seen a few times. J is TRBJ1-6 and V is TRBV6-5; D may be TRBD1 (5 bases). V shed 10 bases and J shed 6 bases, with 7 bases lying between them. This CDR3 comprises 11 residues. From germline, CDR1 is MNHEY and CDR2 SVGAGI. CDR3: CAIGVNSPLHF. The CDR3 DNA follows: TGTGCCATAGGGGTTAATTCACCCCTCCACTTT.

This sequence joins TRBV18 and TRBJ2-7; TRBD1 matches 7 bases. The CDR3 spans 13 residues. J was trimmed by 6 bases and V by 5 bases; bases with no gene match: 7. Germline V CDR1 and CDR2: KGHSH, LQKENI. CDR3 amino acids: CASSGQGEGEQYF. As DNA, the CDR3 is TGTGCCAGCTCAGGCCAGGGGGAAGGCGAGCAGTACTTC.

This clonotype was seen many times. The J gene is TRBJ2-5, the V gene TRBV5-1, with a weak D call TRBD2 (5 bases). Germline CDR1 and CDR2: SGHRS and YFSETQ. The CDR3 extends over 15 amino acids. V was shortened by 4 bases and J by 1 base, with 14 bases between the two germline ends. In nucleotides, the CDR3 is TGCGCCAGCAGCCCTACTAGTCGGAGCCAAGAGACCCAGTACTTC. As protein: CASSPTSRSQETQYF.

The rearrangement uses TRBV12-3 or TRBV12-4 and TRBJ2-1, with TRBD1 matching over 7 bases. This CDR3 has 13 amino acids. V was pared by 5 bases and J by 6 bases, with 4 bases of the junction left unmatched. This CDR3 reads CASSPRDSNEQFF. CDR3 nucleotides: TGTGCCAGCAGTCCTCGGGACAGCAATGAGCAGTTCTTC.

By proportion, this clonotype is medium-sized (0.01 to 0.1%). The CDR3 loop is CASSPSEMGPSSYNEQFF. The CDR3 region has the DNA TGCGCCAGCAGCCCATCTGAAATGGGGCCGAGCTCCTACAATGAGCAGTTCTTC. The genes are TRBV5-1 and TRBJ2-1, with a tentative D call TRBD1 (5 bases). V was trimmed by 4 bases and J by 0 bases, leaving 20 bases between them. The germline V gene encodes CDR1 SGHRS and CDR2 YFSETQ. This CDR3 region has 18 residues.

In this sample, this clonotype turned up a few times. The chain links TRBV4-2 to TRBJ1-2; no clear D gene. Per germline, CDR1 LGHNA and CDR2 YNFKEQ. The ends were cut back, 4 bases at V and 4 bases at J, with 16 bases in the middle. The CDR3 has 15 amino acids. In DNA, the CDR3 is TGTGCCAGCAGCCCCGGCATCCTCTCGCCCTATGGCTACACCTTC. Its translation is CASSPGILSPYGYTF.

Concerning this clonotype: A read error is possible here, since a much larger clone lies one base away. This chain uses TRBV18 with TRBJ1-5, with D uncertain. Trimming took 3 bases from V and 2 from J, leaving 17 bases between them. Germline assignment: CDR1 KGHSH and CDR2 LQKENI. The CDR3 is made up of 17 amino acids. The CDR3 here is CASSPAAKPGCNQPQHF. CDR3 in DNA: TGTGCCAGCTCACCGGCGGCGAAGCCCGGTTGCAATCAGCCCCAGCATTTT.

This clonotype was seen repeatedly, ten times or more. This sequence joins TRBV15 and TRBJ2-2; unclear D gene. This CDR3 contains 13 residues. Germline V lookup: CDR1 LNHNV, CDR2 YYDKDF (reference sequence). V was clipped by 0 bases and J by 6 bases, with 5 bases between them. The CDR3 region has the DNA TGTGCCACCAGCAGAGATTTGGCCGGGGAGCTGTTTTTT. Translating it yields CATSRDLAGELFF.

This clonotype was seen a few times. This rearrangement joins TRBV7-2 to TRBJ1-1; D possibly corresponds to TRBD1 (5 bases). This CDR3 has 13 residues. The germline gives CDR1 SGHTA, CDR2 FQGNSA. With 2 bases removed from V and 11 bases from J, the gap between germline ends came to 15 bases. This chain's CDR3 is CASSLRGASDAFF. In nucleotides, the CDR3 is TGTGCCAGCAGCTTAAGAGGGGCCAGTGACGCTTTCTTT.

This clonotype came up many times. This chain connects TRBV9 to TRBJ2-3; 9 bases line up with TRBD1. V lost 2 bases and J lost 4; bases outside the gene matches: 8. The germline CDR1 and CDR2 sequences are SGDLS and YYNGEE. CDR3 length: 16 residues. As DNA, the CDR3 is TGTGCCAGCAGCGTGGGGGGGACAGGGAAACCAGATACGCAGTATTTT. Translation gives CASSVGGTGKPDTQYF.

This clonotype was seen ten or more times. This chain links TRBV12-3 or TRBV12-4 with TRBJ1-5; 7 bases are a match to TRBD1. The length of the CDR3 is 15 residues. The ends lost 6 bases at V and 2 bases at J; junction bases unmatched: 7. CDR3 in amino acids: CASSLVGGGNQPQHF. The CDR3 nucleotides are TGTGCCAGCAGCCTGGTAGGGGGCGGCAATCAGCCCCAGCATTTT.

This clonotype was seen at least ten times. CDR3 nucleotide sequence: TGCGCCAGGGGTGGGGGACAAAGGGGAAATTCACCCCTCCACTTT. It encodes CARGGGQRGNSPLHF. This chain connects TRBV5-1 to TRBJ1-6; tentatively, D is TRBD1 (6 bases). The CDR3 covers 15 residues. V was pared by 8 bases and J by 7 bases, with 19 bases between. Germline CDR1 reads SGHRS; CDR2 reads YFSETQ.

For this clonotype: A much larger clone lies a single base off, so this may be a read error. The chain joins TRBV20-1 to TRBJ1-2; no firm D call. Germline CDR1 is DFQATT and CDR2 is SNEGSKA (reference sequence). This CDR3 has 15 amino acids. The CDR3 nucleotides read TGCTGTGCTAGGGCTTGGACGGGCAGACTTTGGGGCTACACCTTC. The encoded protein is CCARAWTGRLWGYTF.

This clonotype was counted at least ten times. The gene calls are TRBV5-1 and TRBJ2-1, with 12 nucleotides matching TRBD2. The germline V gene has CDR1 SGHRS and CDR2 YFSETQ. This CDR3 is 15 amino acids long. The V segment lost 2 bases and the J segment 8 bases; nucleotides outside the gene matches: 5. DNA of the CDR3: TGCGCCAGCAGCTTAGAGACTAGCGGGGGCTATGAGCAGTTCTTC. Its protein product is CASSLETSGGYEQFF. The full variable domain, rest sourced from reference TRBV5-1 and TRBJ2-1, is KAGVTQTPRYLIKTRGQQVTLSCSPISGHRSVSWYQQTPGQGLQFLFEYFSETQRNKGNFPGRFSGRQFSNSRSEMNVSTLELGDSALYLCASSLETSGGYEQFFGPGTRLTVL.

In its sample, this clonotype was seen many times. This sequence joins TRBV7-9 and TRBJ1-1; D uncertain. Germline lookup yields CDR1 SEHNR and CDR2 FQNEAQ (reference sequence). This CDR3 spans 12 amino acids. The V end lost 1 base, the J end lost 8 bases, and 8 bases lay between the germline ends. CDR3 bases: TGTGCCAGCAGCTTAGGCGGAATAGAAGCTTTCTTT. This gives the protein CASSLGGIEAFF.

The genes are TRBV7-9 and TRBJ1-2; D is possibly TRBD1 (6 bases). Germline CDR1 is SEHNR and CDR2 is FQNEAQ (reference sequence). The CDR3 covers 15 residues. V gave up 1 base and J gave up 6 bases, with 15 bases separating them. CDR3 sequence reads: CASSLDGGGRNGYTF. CDR3 nucleotide sequence: TGTGCCAGCAGCTTAGACGGAGGGGGAAGGAATGGCTACACCTTC.

In this sample, this clonotype turned up many times. The chain recombines TRBV5-1 with TRBJ2-3, with TRBD2 matching over 8 bases. Trimming took 4 bases from V and 4 from J; bases not matched to a gene: 8. The germline CDR1 and CDR2 sequences are SGHRS and YFSETQ. This CDR3 comprises 15 residues. This CDR3 is CASSPSRGGADTQYF. In DNA form, the CDR3 reads TGCGCCAGCAGCCCTAGTCGGGGGGGAGCAGATACGCAGTATTTT. The full variable domain, in which reference TRBV5-1 and TRBJ2-3 provide the parts outside the CDR3, is KAGVTQTPRYLIKTRGQQVTLSCSPISGHRSVSWYQQTPGQGLQFLFEYFSETQRNKGNFPGRFSGRQFSNSRSEMNVSTLELGDSALYLCASSPSRGGADTQYFGPGTRLTVL.